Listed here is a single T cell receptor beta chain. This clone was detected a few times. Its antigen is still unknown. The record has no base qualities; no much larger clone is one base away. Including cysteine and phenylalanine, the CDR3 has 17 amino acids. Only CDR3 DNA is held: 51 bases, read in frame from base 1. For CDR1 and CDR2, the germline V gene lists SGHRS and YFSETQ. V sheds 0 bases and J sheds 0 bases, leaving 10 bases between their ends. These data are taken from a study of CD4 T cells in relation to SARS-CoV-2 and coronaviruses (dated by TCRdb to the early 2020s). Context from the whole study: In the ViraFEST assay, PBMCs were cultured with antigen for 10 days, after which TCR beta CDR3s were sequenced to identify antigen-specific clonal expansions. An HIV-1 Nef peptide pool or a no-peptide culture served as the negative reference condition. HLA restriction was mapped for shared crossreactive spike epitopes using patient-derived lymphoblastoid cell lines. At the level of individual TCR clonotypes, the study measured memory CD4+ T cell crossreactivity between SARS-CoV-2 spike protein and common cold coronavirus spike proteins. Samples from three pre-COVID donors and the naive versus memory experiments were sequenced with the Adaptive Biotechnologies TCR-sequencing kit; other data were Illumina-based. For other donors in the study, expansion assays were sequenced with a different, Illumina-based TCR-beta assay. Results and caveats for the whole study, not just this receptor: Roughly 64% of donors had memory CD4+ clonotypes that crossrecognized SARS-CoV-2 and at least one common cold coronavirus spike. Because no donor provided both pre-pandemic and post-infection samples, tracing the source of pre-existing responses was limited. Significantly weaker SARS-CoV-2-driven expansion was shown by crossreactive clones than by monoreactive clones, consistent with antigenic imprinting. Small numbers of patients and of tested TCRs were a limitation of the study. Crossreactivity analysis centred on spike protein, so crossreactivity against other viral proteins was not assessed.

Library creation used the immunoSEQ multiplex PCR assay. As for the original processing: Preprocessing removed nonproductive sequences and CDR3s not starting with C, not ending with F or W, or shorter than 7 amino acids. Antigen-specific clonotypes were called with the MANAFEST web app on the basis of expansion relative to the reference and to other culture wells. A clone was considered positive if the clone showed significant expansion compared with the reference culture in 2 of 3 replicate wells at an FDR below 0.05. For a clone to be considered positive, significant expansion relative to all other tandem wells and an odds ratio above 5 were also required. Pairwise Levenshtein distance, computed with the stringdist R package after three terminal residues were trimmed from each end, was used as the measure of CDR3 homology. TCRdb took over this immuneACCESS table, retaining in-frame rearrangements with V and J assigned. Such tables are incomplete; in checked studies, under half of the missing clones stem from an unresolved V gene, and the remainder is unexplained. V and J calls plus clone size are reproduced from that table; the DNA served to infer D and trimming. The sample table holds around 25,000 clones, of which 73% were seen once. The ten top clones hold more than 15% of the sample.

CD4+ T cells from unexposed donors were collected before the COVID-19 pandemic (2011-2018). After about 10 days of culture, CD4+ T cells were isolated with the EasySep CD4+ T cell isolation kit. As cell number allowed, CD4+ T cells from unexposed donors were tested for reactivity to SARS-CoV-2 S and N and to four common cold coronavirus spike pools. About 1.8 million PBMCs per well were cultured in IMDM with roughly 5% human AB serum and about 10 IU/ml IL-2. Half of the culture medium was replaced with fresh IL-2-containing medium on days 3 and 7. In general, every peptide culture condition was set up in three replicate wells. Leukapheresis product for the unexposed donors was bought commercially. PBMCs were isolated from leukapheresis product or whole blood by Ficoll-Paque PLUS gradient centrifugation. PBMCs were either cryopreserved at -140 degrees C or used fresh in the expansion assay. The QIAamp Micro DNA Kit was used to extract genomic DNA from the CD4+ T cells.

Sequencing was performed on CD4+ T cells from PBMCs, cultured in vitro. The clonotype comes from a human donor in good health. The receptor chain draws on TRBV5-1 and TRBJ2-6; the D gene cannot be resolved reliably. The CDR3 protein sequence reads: CASSLVSSASGANVLTF. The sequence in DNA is TGCGCCAGCAGCTTGGTTTCCTCGGCCTCTGGGGCCAACGTCCTGACTTTC.